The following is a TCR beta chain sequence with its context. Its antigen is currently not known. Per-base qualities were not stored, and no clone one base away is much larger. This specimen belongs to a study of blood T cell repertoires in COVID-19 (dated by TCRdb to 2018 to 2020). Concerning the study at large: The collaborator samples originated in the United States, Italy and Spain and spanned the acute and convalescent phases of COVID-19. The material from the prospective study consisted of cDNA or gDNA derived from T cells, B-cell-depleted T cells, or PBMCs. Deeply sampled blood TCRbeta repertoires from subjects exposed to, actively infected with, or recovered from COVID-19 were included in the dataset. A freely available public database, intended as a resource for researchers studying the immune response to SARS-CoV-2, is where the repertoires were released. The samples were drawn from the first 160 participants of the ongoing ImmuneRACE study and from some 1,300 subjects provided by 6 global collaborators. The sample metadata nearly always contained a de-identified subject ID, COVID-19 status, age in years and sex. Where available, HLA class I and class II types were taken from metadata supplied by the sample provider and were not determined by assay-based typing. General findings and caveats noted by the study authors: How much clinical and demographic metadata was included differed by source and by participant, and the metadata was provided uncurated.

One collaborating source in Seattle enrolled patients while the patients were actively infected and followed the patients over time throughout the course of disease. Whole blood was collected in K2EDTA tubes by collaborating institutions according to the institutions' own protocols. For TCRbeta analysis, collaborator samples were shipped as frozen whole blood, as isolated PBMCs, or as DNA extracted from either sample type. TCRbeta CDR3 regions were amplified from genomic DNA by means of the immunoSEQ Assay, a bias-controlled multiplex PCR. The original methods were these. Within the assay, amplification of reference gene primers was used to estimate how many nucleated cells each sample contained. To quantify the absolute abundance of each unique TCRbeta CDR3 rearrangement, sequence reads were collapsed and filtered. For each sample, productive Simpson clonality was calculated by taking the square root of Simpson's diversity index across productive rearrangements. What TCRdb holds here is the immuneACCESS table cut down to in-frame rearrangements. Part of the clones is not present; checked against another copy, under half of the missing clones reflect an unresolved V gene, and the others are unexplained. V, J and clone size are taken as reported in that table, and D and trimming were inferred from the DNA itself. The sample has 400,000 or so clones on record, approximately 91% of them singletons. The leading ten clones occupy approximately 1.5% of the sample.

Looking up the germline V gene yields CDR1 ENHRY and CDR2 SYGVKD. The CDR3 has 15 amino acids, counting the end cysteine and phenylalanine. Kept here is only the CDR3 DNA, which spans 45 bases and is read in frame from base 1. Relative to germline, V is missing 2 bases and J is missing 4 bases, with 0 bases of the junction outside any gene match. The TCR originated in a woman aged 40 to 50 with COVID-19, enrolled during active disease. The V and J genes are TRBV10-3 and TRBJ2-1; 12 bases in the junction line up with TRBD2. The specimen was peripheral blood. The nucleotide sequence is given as TGTGCCATCAGTGAGCTAGCGGGAGGGTACAATGAGCAGTTCTTC. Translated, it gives CAISELAGGYNEQFF.